Listed below are T cell receptor beta chains from one sample, sequenced in a study of Ad26.COV2.S vaccination and SARS-CoV-2 variants. Libraries were prepared by immunoSEQ multiplex PCR; TCRdb keeps only in-frame clonotypes and omits some of them. The sample consists of about 680,000 clones, roughly 90% of them appearing once. This material consisted of peripheral blood, taken in a trial of Ad26.COV2.S vaccine versus placebo. The receptors come from a person aged 18-60 years who received the Ad26.COV2.S COVID-19 vaccine or a placebo. The CDR3 runs from the conserved cysteine through the conserved F or W. Each record gives: D gene, V gene, clone size, J gene, CDR3 DNA, CDR3 protein. The D gene is left open where the match is weak. Only some rows state a clone size, as once, few, many or a class for expanded clones.

>.|TRBV3-1/TRBV3-2|.|TRBJ2-7
TGTGCCAGCAGCCAAGATTTGGGGGCACCCTACGAGCAGTACTTC
CASSQDLGAPYEQYF
>.|TRBV27|.|TRBJ2-2
TGTGCCAGCAGTTTGCCCCCCCCGGCCAGGGACACCGGGGAGCTGTTTTTT
CASSLPPPARDTGELFF
>TRBD2|TRBV5-4|.|TRBJ2-1
TGTGCCAGCAGCAGACTAGCGGGGGACTACAATGAGCAGTTCTTC
CASSRLAGDYNEQFF
>.|TRBV11-2|.|TRBJ2-5
TGTGCCAGCAGCTTAGGGAACAGGGTGCAAGAGACCCAGTACTTC
CASSLGNRVQETQYF
>.|TRBV5-1|.|TRBJ2-4
TGCGCCAGCAGCTTGGGTAACCTGGGGGGAGAAGCCAAAAACATTCAGTACTTC
CASSLGNLGGEAKNIQYF
>.|TRBV18|.|TRBJ2-1
TGTGCCAGCTCACCTATACTAGTAGCATCCGGTGAGCAGTTCTTC
CASSPILVASGEQFF
>.|TRBV19|.|TRBJ2-1
TGTGCCAGTAGCAGGGGCAGTAACTCCTACAATGAGCAGTTCTTC
CASSRGSNSYNEQFF
>.|TRBV5-1|.|TRBJ1-3
TGCGCCACCAATCCCCCGGCGAGCTCTGGAAACACCATATATTTT
CATNPPASSGNTIYF
>.|TRBV3-1/TRBV3-2|.|TRBJ1-1
TGTGCCAGCAGCCAAGTGAGCGGAAACACTGAAGCTTTCTTT
CASSQVSGNTEAFF
>.|TRBV4-2|.|TRBJ1-1
TGTGCCAGCAGCCATGGTCAGACGGTGAACACTGAAGCTTTCTTT
CASSHGQTVNTEAFF
>.|TRBV11-3|.|TRBJ2-2
TGTGCCAGCAGCTTTAGGGGTGCCGGGGAGCTGTTTTTT
CASSFRGAGELFF
>.|TRBV6-4|.|TRBJ1-2
TGTGCCAGCAGTCGATCCCGGGACACACGCTATGGCTACACCTTC
CASSRSRDTRYGYTF
>.|TRBV10-3|.|TRBJ1-5
TGTGCCATCAGTGAGTCGGCGGGTTTGCAGCCCCAGCATTTT
CAISESAGLQPQHF
>.|TRBV7-9|.|TRBJ1-4
TGTGCCAGCAGCTCTAGCGGTCCAGGGACAAATGAAAAACTGTTTTTT
CASSSSGPGTNEKLFF
>TRBD2|TRBV6-5|.|TRBJ2-7
TGTGCCAGCAGTACGCGGGAGGGCCTCGAGCAGTACTTC
CASSTREGLEQYF
>.|TRBV6-2/TRBV6-3|.|TRBJ1-2
TGTGCCAGCAGCCCCGGCGGACTCCCGGCGCGGGGCTACACCTTC
CASSPGGLPARGYTF
>.|TRBV4-3|.|TRBJ1-4
TGCGCCAGCAGCCAAAATTCCGACAACGACGGACTGTTTTTT
CASSQNSDNDGLFF
>.|TRBV5-8|once|TRBJ1-5
TGTGCCAGCAGCTGGACCGCAGGGAGGTTGCAGCCCCAGCATTTT
CASSWTAGRLQPQHF
>TRBD2|TRBV7-9|few|TRBJ2-5
TGTGCCAGCAGCTCCGAGGGACTAGCGGGATTATACCAAGAGACCCAGTACTTC
CASSSEGLAGLYQETQYF
>.|TRBV18|.|TRBJ2-1
TGTGCCAGCTCACCATCATGGGAGCAGTTCTTC
CASSPSWEQFF
>TRBD1|TRBV25-1|.|TRBJ1-1
TGTGCCAGCAGACCGGACAGGGTGAACACTGAAGCTTTCTTT
CASRPDRVNTEAFF
>.|TRBV19|.|TRBJ1-3
TGTGCCAGTCAGGGCGGGCGGTACTCTGGAAACACCATATATTTT
CASQGGRYSGNTIYF
>.|TRBV29-1|.|TRBJ1-5
TGCATTATCGGAAGGCGAAGCAATCAGCCCCAGCATTTT
CIIGRRSNQPQHF
>TRBD2|TRBV10-2|.|TRBJ2-7
TGCGCCAGCAGTGAGGTCGCGGGAGCTCCCATCTACGAGCAGTACTTC
CASSEVAGAPIYEQYF
>.|TRBV27|.|TRBJ1-2
TGTGCCAGCACGACGGAGTATGGCTACACCTTC
CASTTEYGYTF
>.|TRBV5-6|.|TRBJ1-5
TGTGCCAGCAGCTTAAACATTGATGAGGATCAGCCCCAGCATTTT
CASSLNIDEDQPQHF
>.|TRBV3-1/TRBV3-2|.|TRBJ2-1
TGTGCCAGCAGCGAAACGCCTACTTCCTACAATGAGCAGTTCTTC
CASSETPTSYNEQFF
>.|TRBV29-1|.|TRBJ2-1
TGCAGCGTTGAAGATCGACAAGGGATCTACAATGAGCAGTTCTTC
CSVEDRQGIYNEQFF
>TRBD1|TRBV27|.|TRBJ2-5
TGTGCCAGCAGCATGGACAGGGGAGAGACCCAGTACTTC
CASSMDRGETQYF
>.|TRBV10-1|.|TRBJ2-7
TGCGCCAGCAGTGCGGGCCTCCCGCACTCCTACGAGCAGTACTTC
CASSAGLPHSYEQYF
>TRBD1|TRBV14|.|TRBJ1-2
TGTGCCAGCAGCCCGGGACAGGCGCTCTATGGCTACACCTTC
CASSPGQALYGYTF
>TRBD2|TRBV12-5|.|TRBJ2-1
TGTGCTAGTGGTCTGGGGACTAAAAACAATGAGCAGTTCTTC
CASGLGTKNNEQFF
>.|TRBV27|once|TRBJ2-2
TGTGCCAGCACCCAGGTTGGGAACACCGGGGAGCTGTTTTTT
CASTQVGNTGELFF
>TRBD1|TRBV11-2|few|TRBJ1-3
TGTGCCAGCAGCTTCCTGGGACAGGCCTCTGGAAACACCATATATTTT
CASSFLGQASGNTIYF
>.|TRBV12-3/TRBV12-4|once|TRBJ2-3
TGTGCCAGCAGTTGGCGGGGCACAGATACGCAGTATTTT
CASSWRGTDTQYF
>.|TRBV5-1|.|TRBJ1-1
TGCGCCAGCAGCGGAGGGCAGCGGAACACTGAAGCTTTCTTT
CASSGGQRNTEAFF
>.|TRBV6-2/TRBV6-3|.|TRBJ1-5
TGTGCCAGCACCCCCGCACAGGGCTACAATCAGCCCCAGCATTTT
CASTPAQGYNQPQHF
>TRBD1|TRBV30|.|TRBJ1-2
TGTGCCTGGACAGGGGGGGGAGGCGGTGGCTACACCTTC
CAWTGGGGGGYTF
>.|TRBV6-6|.|TRBJ2-1
TGTGCCAGCAACGCAGGTTCCTACAATGAGCAGTTCTTC
CASNAGSYNEQFF
>.|TRBV6-6|.|TRBJ1-2
TGTGCCAGCAGTTCCTATACCCATCGGCCCAACTATGGCTACACCTTC
CASSSYTHRPNYGYTF
>TRBD2|TRBV28|.|TRBJ2-7
TGTGCCAGCAGTTCCCCAGCGGGGGGGTGGGACGAGCAGTACTTC
CASSSPAGGWDEQYF
>TRBD2|TRBV6-5|.|TRBJ2-7
TGTGCCAGCAGTTACGGGACTAGTCACTACGAGCAGTACTTC
CASSYGTSHYEQYF
>.|TRBV27|.|TRBJ2-5
TGTGCCAGCAGTCCCGTGGGGGGAGAGGAGACCCAGTACTTC
CASSPVGGEETQYF
>.|TRBV19|.|TRBJ1-6
TGTGCCAGTCATACCCCCGGGCCCCAAGGCGGTTCACCCCTCCACTTT
CASHTPGPQGGSPLHF
>.|TRBV19|.|TRBJ2-7
TGTGCCAGCAGCTATCAGGGGTTTGGCGACGAGCAGTACTTC
CASSYQGFGDEQYF
>.|TRBV20-1|.|TRBJ2-7
TGCAGTGCTAGCGGGAGCTACGAGCAGTACTTC
CSASGSYEQYF
>.|TRBV30|.|TRBJ1-5
TGTGCCTGGAGTGCGGGTAGTCATAGCAATCAGCCCCAGCATTTT
CAWSAGSHSNQPQHF
>.|TRBV30|.|TRBJ1-1
TGTGCCTGGAGTTTAGGGGGTTCGAACACTGAAGCTTTCTTT
CAWSLGGSNTEAFF
>.|TRBV6-5|once|TRBJ2-1
TGTGCCAGCAGCCTCGGGGTTTCGAGGCCTACAGAGTTCTTC
CASSLGVSRPTEFF